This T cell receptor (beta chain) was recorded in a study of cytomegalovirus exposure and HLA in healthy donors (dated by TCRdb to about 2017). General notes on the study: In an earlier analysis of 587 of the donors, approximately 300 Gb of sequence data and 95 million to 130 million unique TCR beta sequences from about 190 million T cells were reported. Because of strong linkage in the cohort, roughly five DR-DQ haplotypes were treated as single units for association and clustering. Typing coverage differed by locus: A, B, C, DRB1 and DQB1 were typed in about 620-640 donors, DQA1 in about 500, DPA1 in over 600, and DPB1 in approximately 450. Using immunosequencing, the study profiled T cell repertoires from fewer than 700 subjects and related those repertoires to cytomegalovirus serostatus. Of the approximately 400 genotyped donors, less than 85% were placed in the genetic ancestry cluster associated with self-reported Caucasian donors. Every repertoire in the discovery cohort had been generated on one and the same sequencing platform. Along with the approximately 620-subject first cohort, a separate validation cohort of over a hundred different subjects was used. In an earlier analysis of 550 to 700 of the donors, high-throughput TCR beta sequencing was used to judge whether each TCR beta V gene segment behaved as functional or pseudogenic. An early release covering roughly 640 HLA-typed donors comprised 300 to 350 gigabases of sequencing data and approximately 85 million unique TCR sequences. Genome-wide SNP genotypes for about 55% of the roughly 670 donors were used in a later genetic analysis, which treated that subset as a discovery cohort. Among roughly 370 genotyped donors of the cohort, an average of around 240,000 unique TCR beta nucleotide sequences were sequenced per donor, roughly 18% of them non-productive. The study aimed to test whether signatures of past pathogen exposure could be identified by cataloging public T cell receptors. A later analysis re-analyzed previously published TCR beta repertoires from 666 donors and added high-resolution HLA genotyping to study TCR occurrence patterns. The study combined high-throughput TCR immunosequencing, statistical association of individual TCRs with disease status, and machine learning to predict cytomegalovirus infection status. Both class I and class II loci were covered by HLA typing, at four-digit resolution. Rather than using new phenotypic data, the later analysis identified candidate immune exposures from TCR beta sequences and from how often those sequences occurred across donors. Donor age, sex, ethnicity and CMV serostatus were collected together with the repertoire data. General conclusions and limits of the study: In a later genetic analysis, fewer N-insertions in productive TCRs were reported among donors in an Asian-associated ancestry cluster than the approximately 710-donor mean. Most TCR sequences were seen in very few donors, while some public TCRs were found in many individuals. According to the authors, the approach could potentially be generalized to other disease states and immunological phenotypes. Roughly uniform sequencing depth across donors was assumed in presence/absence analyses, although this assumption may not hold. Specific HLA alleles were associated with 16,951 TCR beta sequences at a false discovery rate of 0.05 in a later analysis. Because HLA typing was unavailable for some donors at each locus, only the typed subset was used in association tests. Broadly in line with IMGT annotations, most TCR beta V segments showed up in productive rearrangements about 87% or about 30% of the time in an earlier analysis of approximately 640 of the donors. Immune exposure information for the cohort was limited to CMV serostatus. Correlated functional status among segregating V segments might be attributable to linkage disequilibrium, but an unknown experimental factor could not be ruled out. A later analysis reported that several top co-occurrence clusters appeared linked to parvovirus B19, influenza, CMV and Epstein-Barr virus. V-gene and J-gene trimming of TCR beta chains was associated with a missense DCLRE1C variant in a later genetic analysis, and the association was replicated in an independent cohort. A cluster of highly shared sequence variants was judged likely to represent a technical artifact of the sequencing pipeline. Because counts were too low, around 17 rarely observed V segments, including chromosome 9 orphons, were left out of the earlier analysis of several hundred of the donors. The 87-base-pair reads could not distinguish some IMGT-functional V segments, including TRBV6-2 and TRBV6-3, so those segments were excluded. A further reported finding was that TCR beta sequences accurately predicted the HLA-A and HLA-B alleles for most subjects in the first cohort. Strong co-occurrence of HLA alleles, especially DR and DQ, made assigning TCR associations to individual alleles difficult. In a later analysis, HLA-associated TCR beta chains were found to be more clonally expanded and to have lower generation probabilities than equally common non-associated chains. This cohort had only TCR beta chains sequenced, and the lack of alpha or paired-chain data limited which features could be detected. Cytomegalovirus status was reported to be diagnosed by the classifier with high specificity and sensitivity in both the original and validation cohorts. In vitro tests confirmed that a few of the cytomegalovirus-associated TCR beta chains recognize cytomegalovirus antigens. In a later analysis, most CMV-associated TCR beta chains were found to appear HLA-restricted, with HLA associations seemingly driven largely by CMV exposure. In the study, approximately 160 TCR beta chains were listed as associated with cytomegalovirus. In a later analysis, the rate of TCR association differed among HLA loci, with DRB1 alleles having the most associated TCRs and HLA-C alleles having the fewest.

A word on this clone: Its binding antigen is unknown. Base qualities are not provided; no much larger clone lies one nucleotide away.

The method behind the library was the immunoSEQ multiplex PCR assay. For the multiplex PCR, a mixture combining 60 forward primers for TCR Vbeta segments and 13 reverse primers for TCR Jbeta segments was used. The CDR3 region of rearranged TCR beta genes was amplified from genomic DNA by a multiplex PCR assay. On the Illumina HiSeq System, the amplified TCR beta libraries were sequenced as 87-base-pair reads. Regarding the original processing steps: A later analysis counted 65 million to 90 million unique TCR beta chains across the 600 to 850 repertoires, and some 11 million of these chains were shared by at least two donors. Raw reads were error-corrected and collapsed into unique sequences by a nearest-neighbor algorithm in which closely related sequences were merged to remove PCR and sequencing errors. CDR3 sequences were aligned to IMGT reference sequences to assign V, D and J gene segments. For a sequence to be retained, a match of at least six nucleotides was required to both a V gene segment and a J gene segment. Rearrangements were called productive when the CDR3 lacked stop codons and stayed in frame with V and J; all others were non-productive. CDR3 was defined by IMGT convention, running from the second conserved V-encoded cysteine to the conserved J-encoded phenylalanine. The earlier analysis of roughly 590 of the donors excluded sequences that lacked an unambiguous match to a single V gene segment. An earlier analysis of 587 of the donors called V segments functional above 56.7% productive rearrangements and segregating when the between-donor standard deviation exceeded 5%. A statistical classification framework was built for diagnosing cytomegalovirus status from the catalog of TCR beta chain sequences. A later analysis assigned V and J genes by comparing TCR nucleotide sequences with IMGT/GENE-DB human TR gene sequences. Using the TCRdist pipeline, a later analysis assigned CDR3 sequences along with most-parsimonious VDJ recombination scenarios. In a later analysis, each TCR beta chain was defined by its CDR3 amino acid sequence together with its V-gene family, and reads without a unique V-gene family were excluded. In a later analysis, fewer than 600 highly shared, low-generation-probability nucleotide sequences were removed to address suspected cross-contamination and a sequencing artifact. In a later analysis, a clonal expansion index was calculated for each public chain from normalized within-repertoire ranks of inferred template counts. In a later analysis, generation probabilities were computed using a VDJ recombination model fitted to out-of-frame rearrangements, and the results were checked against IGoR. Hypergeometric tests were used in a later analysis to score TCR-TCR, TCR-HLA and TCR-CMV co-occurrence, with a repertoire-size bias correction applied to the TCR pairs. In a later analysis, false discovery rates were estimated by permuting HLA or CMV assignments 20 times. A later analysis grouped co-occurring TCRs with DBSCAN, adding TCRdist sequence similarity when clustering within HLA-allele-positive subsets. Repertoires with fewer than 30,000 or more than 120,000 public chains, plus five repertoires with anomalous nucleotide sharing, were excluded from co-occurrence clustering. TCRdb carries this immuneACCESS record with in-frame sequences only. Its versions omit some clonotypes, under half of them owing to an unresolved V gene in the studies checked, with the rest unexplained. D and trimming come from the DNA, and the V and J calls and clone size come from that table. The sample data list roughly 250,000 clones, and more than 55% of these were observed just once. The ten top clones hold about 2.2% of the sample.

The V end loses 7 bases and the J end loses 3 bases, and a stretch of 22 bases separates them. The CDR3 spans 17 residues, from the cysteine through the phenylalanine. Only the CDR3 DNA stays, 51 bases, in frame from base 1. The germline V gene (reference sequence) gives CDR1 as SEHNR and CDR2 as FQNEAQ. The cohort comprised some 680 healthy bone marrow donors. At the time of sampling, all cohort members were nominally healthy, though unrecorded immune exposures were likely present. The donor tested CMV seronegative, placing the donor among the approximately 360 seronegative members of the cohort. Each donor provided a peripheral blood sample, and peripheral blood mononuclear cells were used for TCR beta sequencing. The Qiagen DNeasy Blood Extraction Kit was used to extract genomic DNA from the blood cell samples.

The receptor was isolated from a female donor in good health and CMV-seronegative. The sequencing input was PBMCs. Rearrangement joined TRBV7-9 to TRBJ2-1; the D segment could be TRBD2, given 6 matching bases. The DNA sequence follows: TGTGCCAGCAACGACGGGCGGGACCCTCGATTCTACAATGAGCAGTTCTTC. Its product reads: CASNDGRDPRFYNEQFF. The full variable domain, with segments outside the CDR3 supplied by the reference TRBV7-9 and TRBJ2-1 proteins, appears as DTGVSQNPRHKITKRGQNVTFRCDPISEHNRLYWYRQTLGQGPEFLTYFQNEAQLEKSRLLSDRFSAERPKGSFSTLEIQRTEQGDSAMYLCASNDGRDPRFYNEQFFGPGTRLTVL.